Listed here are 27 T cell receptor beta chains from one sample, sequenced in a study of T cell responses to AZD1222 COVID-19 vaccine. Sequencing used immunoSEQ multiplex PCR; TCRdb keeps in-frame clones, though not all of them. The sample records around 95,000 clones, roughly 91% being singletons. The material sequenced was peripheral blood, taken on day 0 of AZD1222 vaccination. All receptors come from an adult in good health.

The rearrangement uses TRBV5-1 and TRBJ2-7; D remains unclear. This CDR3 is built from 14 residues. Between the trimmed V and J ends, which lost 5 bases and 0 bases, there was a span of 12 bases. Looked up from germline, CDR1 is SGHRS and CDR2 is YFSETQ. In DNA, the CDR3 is TGCGCCAGCAGAACTGACACAAGCTCCTACGAGCAGTACTTC. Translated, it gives CASRTDTSSYEQYF.

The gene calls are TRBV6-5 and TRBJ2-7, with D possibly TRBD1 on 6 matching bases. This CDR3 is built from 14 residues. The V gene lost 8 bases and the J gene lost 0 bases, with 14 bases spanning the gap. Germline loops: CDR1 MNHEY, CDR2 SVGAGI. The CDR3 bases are TGTGCCAGCTCGGCAGGGGATAGCTCCTACGAGCAGTACTTC. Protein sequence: CASSAGDSSYEQYF.

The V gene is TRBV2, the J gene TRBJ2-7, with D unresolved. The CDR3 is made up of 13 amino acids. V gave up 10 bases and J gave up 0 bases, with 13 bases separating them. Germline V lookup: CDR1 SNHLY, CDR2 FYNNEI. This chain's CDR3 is CAITDTHSYEQYF. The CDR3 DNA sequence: TGTGCCATTACAGACACCCACTCCTACGAGCAGTACTTC.

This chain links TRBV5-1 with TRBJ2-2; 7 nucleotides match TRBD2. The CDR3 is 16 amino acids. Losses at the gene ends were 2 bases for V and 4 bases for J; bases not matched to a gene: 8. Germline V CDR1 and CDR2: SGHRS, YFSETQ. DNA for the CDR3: TGCGCCAGCAGCTTCTTGGCGGGAGTGGGCACCGGGGAGCTGTTTTTT. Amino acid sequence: CASSFLAGVGTGELFF.

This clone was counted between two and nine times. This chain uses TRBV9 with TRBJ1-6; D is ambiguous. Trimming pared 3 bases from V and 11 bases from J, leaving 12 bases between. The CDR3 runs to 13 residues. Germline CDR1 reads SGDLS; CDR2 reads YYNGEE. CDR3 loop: CASSGVLEAPLHF. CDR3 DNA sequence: TGTGCCAGCAGCGGAGTATTGGAAGCACCCCTCCACTTT.

CDR3 residues: CASTYQETQYF. The CDR3 DNA reads TGTGCCAGCACGTACCAAGAGACCCAGTACTTC. The J gene is TRBJ2-5, the V gene TRBV27; D is unclear. This CDR3 spans 11 amino acids. The ends were cut back, 7 bases at V and 0 bases at J, with 3 bases in the middle. Germline loops: CDR1 MNHEY, CDR2 SMNVEV (reference sequence).

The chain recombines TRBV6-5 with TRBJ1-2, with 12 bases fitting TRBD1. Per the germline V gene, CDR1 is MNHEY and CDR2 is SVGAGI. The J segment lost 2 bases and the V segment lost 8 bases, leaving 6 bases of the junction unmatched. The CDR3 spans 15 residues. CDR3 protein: CASRDRGRTNYGYTF. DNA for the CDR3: TGTGCCAGCCGGGACAGGGGGCGGACCAACTATGGCTACACCTTC.

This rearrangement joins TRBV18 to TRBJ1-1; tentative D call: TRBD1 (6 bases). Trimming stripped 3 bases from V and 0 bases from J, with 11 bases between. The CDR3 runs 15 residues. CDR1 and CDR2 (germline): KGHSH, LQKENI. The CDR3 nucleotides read TGTGCCAGCTCACCTGGACAGTTTATGAACACTGAAGCTTTCTTT. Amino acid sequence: CASSPGQFMNTEAFF.

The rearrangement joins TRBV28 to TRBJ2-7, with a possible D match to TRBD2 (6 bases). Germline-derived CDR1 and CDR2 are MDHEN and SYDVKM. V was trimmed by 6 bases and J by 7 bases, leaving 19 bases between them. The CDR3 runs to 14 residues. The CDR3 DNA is TGTGCCAGCAGCGACGGTCTAGCGCAAGGGGAGCAGTACTTC. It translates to CASSDGLAQGEQYF.

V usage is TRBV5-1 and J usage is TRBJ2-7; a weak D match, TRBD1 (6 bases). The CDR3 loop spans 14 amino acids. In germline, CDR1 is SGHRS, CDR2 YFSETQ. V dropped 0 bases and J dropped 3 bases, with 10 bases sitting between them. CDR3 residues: CASSLATGNYEQYF. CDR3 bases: TGCGCCAGCAGCTTGGCAACAGGGAACTACGAGCAGTACTTC. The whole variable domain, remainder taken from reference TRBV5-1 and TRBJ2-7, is KAGVTQTPRYLIKTRGQQVTLSCSPISGHRSVSWYQQTPGQGLQFLFEYFSETQRNKGNFPGRFSGRQFSNSRSEMNVSTLELGDSALYLCASSLATGNYEQYFGPGTRLTVT.

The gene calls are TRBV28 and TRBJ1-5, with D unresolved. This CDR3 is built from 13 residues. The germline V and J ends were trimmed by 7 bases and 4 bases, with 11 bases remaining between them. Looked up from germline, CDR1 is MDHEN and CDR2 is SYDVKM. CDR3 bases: TGTGCCAGCATGGGTTTGGCGAATCAGCCCCAGCATTTT. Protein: CASMGLANQPQHF.

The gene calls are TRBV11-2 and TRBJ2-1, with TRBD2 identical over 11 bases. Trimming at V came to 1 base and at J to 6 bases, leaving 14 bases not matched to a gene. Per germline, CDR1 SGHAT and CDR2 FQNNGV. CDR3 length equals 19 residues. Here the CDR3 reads CASSLGFITSGSSRNEQFF. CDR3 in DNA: TGTGCCAGCAGCTTAGGTTTTATAACTAGCGGGAGTTCCCGCAATGAGCAGTTCTTC.

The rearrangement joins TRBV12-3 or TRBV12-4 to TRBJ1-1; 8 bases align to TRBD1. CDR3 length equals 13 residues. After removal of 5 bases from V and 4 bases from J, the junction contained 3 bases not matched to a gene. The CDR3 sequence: CASSRTGITEAFF. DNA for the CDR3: TGTGCCAGCAGTCGGACAGGGATCACTGAAGCTTTCTTT.

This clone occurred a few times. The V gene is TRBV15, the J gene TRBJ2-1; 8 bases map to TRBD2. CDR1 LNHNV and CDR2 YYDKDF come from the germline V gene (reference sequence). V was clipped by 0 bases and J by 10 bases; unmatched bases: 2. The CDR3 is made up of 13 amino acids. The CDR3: CATSRDIAGEQFF. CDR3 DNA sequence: TGTGCCACCAGCAGAGACATAGCGGGGGAGCAGTTCTTC.

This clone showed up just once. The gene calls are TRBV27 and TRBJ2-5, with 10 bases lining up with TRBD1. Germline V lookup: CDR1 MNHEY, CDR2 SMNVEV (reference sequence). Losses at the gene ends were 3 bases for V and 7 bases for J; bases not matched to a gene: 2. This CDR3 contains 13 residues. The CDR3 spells CASSFGTGVTQYF. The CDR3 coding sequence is TGTGCCAGCAGTTTTGGGACAGGGGTGACCCAGTACTTC.

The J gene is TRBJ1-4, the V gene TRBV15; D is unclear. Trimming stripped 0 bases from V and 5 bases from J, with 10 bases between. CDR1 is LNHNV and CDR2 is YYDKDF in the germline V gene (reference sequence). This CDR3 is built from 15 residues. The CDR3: CATSRDPIVNEKLFF. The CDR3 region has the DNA TGTGCCACCAGCAGAGACCCGATCGTAAATGAAAAACTGTTTTTT.

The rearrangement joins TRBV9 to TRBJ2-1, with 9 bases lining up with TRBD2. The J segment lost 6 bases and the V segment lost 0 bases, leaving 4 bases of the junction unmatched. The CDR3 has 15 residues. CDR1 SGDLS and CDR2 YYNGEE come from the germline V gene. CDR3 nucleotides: TGTGCCAGCAGCGTAGATCTAGCGGGATCCAATGAGCAGTTCTTC. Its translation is CASSVDLAGSNEQFF.

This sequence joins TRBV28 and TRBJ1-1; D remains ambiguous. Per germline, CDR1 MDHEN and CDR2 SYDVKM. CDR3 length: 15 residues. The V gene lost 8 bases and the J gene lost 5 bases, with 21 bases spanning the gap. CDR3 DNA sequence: TGTGCCAGCGGGTTGGGGATTGGAGGATGGACTGAAGCTTTCTTT. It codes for CASGLGIGGWTEAFF. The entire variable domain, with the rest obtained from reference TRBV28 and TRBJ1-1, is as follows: DVKVTQSSRYLVKRTGEKVFLECVQDMDHENMFWYRQDPGLGLRLIYFSYDVKMKEKGDIPEGYSVSREKKERFSLILESASTNQTSMYLCASGLGIGGWTEAFFGQGTRLTVV.

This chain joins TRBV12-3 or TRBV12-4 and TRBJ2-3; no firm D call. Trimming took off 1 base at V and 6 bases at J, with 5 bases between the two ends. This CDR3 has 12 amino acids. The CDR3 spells CASSLVVDTQYF. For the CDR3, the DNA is TGTGCCAGCAGTTTAGTGGTGGATACGCAGTATTTT.

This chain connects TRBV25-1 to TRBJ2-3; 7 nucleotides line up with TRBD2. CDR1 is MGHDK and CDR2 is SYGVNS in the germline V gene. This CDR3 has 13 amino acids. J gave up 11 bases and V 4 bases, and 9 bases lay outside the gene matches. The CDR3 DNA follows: TGTGCCAGCAGTGGACCCCTAGCGGTTAGGCAGTATTTT. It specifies CASSGPLAVRQYF.

DNA for the CDR3: TGTGCCACCAGCAGAGATACAGGGTTCGGTGGCTACACCTTC. It specifies CATSRDTGFGGYTF. The chain is built from TRBV15 and TRBJ1-2, with a weak D call TRBD1 (6 bases). There are 14 residues in the CDR3. The V end was cut by 0 bases, the J end by 7 bases, with 12 bases between. Per the germline V gene, CDR1 is LNHNV and CDR2 is YYDKDF (reference sequence).

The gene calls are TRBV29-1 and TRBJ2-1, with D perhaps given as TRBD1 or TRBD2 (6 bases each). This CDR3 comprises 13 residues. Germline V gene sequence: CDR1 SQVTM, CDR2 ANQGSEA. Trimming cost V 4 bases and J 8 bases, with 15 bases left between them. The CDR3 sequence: CSVVEGGRDEQFF. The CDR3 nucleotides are TGCAGCGTTGTGGAGGGGGGCAGGGATGAGCAGTTCTTC.

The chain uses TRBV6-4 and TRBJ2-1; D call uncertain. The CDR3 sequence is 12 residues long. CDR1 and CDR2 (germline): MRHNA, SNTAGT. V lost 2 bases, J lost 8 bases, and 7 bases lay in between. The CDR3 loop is CASSDDVDEQFF. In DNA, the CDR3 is TGTGCCAGCAGTGACGATGTTGATGAGCAGTTCTTC.

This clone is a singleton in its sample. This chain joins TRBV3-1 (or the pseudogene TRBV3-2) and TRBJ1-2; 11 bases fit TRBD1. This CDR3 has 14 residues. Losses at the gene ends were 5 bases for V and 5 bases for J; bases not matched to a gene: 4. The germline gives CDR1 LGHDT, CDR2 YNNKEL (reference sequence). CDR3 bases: TGTGCCAGCAGCTTGGGACAGGGGGGATATGGCTACACCTTC. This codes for CASSLGQGGYGYTF.

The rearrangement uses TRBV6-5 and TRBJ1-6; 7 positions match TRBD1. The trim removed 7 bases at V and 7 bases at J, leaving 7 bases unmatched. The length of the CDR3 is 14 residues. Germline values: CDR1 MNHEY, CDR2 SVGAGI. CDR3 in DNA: TGTGCCAGCACCCCGGACAGGCAGAATTCACCCCTCCACTTT. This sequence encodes CASTPDRQNSPLHF.

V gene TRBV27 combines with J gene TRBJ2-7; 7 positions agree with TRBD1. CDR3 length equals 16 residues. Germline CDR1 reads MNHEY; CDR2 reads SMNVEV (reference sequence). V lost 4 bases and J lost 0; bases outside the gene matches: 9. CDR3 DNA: TGTGCCAGCAGTTCTTCCTTCGGACAGGACTCCTACGAGCAGTACTTC. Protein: CASSSSFGQDSYEQYF.

CDR3 DNA sequence: TGTGCCTGGGGGTGGGGGGAGACCCAGTACTTC. This codes for CAWGWGETQYF. The gene calls are TRBV30 and TRBJ2-5; the D gene could be TRBD1 or TRBD2 (5 bases each). Between the trimmed V and J ends, which lost 5 bases and 5 bases, there was a span of 9 bases. Germline values: CDR1 GTSNPN, CDR2 SVGIG (reference sequence). This CDR3 has 11 amino acids.